Below, 14 T cell receptor beta chains from the same sample are listed, as sequenced in a study of blood T cell repertoires in COVID-19 (TCRdb year 2020). The library was prepared using the immunoSEQ multiplex PCR assay. Drawn from immuneACCESS, this table holds only the in-frame rearrangements with V and J called that TCRdb kept. Clones are partly lost; checked studies trace under half to an unresolved V gene and leave the rest unexplained. The sample profile shows roughly 570,000 clones; approximately 91% of them were found once. Of the sample, about 8% falls within the top ten clones. The sample taken for sequencing was peripheral blood. These TCRs come from a woman in her 50s with COVID-19, enrolled during active disease.

This rearrangement joins TRBV14 to TRBJ1-1; 7 bases agree with TRBD1. V trimming: 8 bases; J trimming: 2 bases; junction bases outside the gene matches: 5. The CDR3 loop spans 13 amino acids. Germline-derived CDR1 and CDR2 are SGHDN and FVKESK. CDR3 bases: TGTGCCAGCGGACAGGAAATTAACACTGAAGCTTTCTTT. Protein product: CASGQEINTEAFF.

The chain couples TRBV5-6 to TRBJ2-1, with D uncertain. This CDR3 is 13 amino acids long. The germline gives CDR1 SGHDT, CDR2 YYEEEE. V dropped 0 bases and J dropped 6 bases, with 7 bases sitting between them. This CDR3 is CASSLGSGNEQFF. CDR3 DNA: TGTGCCAGCAGCTTGGGTTCGGGCAATGAGCAGTTCTTC.

This chain links TRBV11-2 with TRBJ2-3; TRBD2 agrees at 8 bases. CDR1 SGHAT and CDR2 FQNNGV come from the germline V gene. V shed 5 bases, J shed 8 bases, and the junction held 9 bases outside the gene matches. CDR3 length: 14 amino acids. CDR3 in DNA: TGTGCCAGCAGCCCCCTTCCGGGGGGGGGTACGCAGTATTTT. It codes for CASSPLPGGGTQYF.

This chain uses TRBV27 with TRBJ1-6; the match to TRBD1 covers 10 bases. V gave up 2 bases and J gave up 4 bases; unmatched junction bases: 2. Germline-derived CDR1 and CDR2 are MNHEY and SMNVEV (reference sequence). The CDR3 consists of 16 residues. The CDR3 bases are TGTGCCAGCAGTTTAGGACAGGGGGTTTATAATTCACCCCTCCACTTT. Translating it yields CASSLGQGVYNSPLHF.

This chain joins TRBV5-1 and TRBJ2-3, with TRBD1 matching over 7 bases. The germline CDR1 and CDR2 sequences are SGHRS and YFSETQ. The ends lost 3 bases at V and 4 bases at J; junction bases unmatched: 17. CDR3 length: 18 amino acids. The CDR3 loop is CASSSFPTTGKGADTQYF. CDR3 nucleotide sequence: TGCGCCAGCAGCTCCTTTCCCACGACAGGGAAGGGAGCAGATACGCAGTATTTT.

The chain has TRBV5-1 and TRBJ2-1, with D perhaps TRBD2 (6 bases). The CDR3 is made up of 15 amino acids. V gave up 2 bases and J gave up 5 bases, with 14 bases separating them. The germline CDR1 and CDR2 sequences are SGHRS and YFSETQ. This chain's CDR3 is CASSFGRGSDNEQFF. CDR3 bases: TGCGCCAGCAGCTTTGGTCGGGGGTCGGACAATGAGCAGTTCTTC.

With respect to this clone: One end of the junction varies from germline; a read error may be responsible. The chain is built from TRBV15 and TRBJ1-1, with D possibly TRBD1 on 6 matching bases. The germline V gene has CDR1 LNHNV and CDR2 YYDKDF (reference sequence). This CDR3 contains 14 residues. In DNA form, the CDR3 reads TGCGCCACCAGCAGAGATAGGGGGGGGACAACGGCTTTCTTT. Translation gives CATSRDRGGTTAFF.

The chain couples TRBV30 to TRBJ1-6; D remains unclear. The CDR3 is 15 residues long. CDR1 GTSNPN and CDR2 SVGIG come from the germline V gene (reference sequence). V lost 0 bases and J 6 bases, leaving 12 bases between the germline ends. The CDR3 DNA reads as TGTGCCTGGAGTGTCGGAAGGGCGGGTAATTCACCCCTCCACTTT. Protein sequence: CAWSVGRAGNSPLHF. The variable domain in full, with the rest retrieved from reference TRBV30 and TRBJ1-6, is SQTIHQWPATLVQPVGSPLSLECTVEGTSNPNLYWYRQAAGRGLQLLFYSVGIGQISSEVPQNLSASRPQDRQFILSSKKLLLSDSGFYLCAWSVGRAGNSPLHFGNGTRLTVT.

The chain recombines TRBV6-1 with TRBJ1-5; D gene uncertain. The CDR3 is 12 amino acids. Trimming took 1 base from V and 7 from J, leaving 5 bases between them. The germline V gene encodes CDR1 MNHNS and CDR2 SASEGT. Here the CDR3 DNA reads TGTGCCAGCAGTGAAGTGAGCCAGCCCCAGCATTTT. It yields the protein CASSEVSQPQHF.

This clone has only one observation. The chain couples TRBV5-4 to TRBJ1-2; D not resolved. CDR3 length equals 13 residues. V lost 0 bases to trimming and J lost 8 bases, with 11 bases between them. Germline CDR1 is SGHNT and CDR2 is YYREEE (reference sequence). The CDR3 nucleotides are TGTGCCAGCAGCTTGGACAGCCTTCGGGGCTACACCTTC. Its protein product is CASSLDSLRGYTF.

This clone is a singleton in its sample. This chain joins TRBV5-3 and TRBJ2-7; TRBD2 aligns across 9 bases. TRBV5-3 has ORF status, its function being uncertain. The ends lost 0 bases at V and 2 bases at J; junction bases unmatched: 0. The CDR3 spans 14 residues. CDR3 sequence reads: CARSLGLAAYEQYF. CDR3 bases: TGTGCCAGAAGCTTGGGACTAGCGGCCTACGAGCAGTACTTC.

The V call is TRBV5-4, the J call TRBJ1-5, with TRBD1 as a possible D gene (5 bases). This CDR3 spans 15 amino acids. V was shortened by 4 bases and J by 4 bases, with 15 bases between the two germline ends. Germline V gene sequence: CDR1 SGHNT, CDR2 YYREEE (reference sequence). The CDR3 DNA sequence: TGTGCCAGCAGCCTGGCCCCAGGGAGGAATCAGCCCCAGCATTTT. It is translated as CASSLAPGRNQPQHF.

CDR3 in DNA: TGTGCCAGCAGCCAAGATAGAACGGGGAATCAGCCCCAGCATTTT. Protein: CASSQDRTGNQPQHF. This chain joins TRBV3-1 (or the pseudogene TRBV3-2) and TRBJ1-5, with D unclear. V lost 0 bases and J lost 4, with 10 bases in between. The germline gives CDR1 LGHDT, CDR2 YNNKEL (reference sequence). CDR3 size: 15 residues.

The chain uses TRBV27 and TRBJ2-7; the match to TRBD1 covers 7 bases. Germline assignment: CDR1 MNHEY and CDR2 SMNVEV (reference sequence). This CDR3 comprises 15 residues. The V segment lost 3 bases and the J segment 0 bases; nucleotides outside the gene matches: 5. Here the CDR3 reads CASSLNRGRSYEQYF. Here the CDR3 DNA reads TGTGCCAGCAGTTTGAACAGGGGTCGCTCCTACGAGCAGTACTTC.